The 21 T cell receptor beta chains given below trace back to one sample, sequenced in a study of PD-1 blockade in classical Hodgkin lymphoma. Method: immunoSEQ multiplex PCR; TCRdb's copy keeps in-frame clones and lacks some. There are 100,000 to 120,000 clones in the sample; 80% to 90% occur only once, and 15% to 20% lies in the top ten. Brentuximab vedotin exposure varied, and every patient relapsed after autologous stem cell transplantation. The source material was peripheral blood mononuclear cells (PBMCs), sampled before the second cycle of nivolumab. The receptor source for this set is a human donor with classical Hodgkin lymphoma.

This clone appeared once. The genes are TRBV30 and TRBJ1-5, with a tentative D call TRBD1 (6 bases). CDR3 length equals 22 residues. The germline CDR1 and CDR2 sequences are GTSNPN and SVGIG (reference sequence). The V and J ends lost 2 bases and 4 bases respectively, with 36 bases between them. CDR3 loop: CAWSSSKRGPKNRDRRNQPQHF. The CDR3 DNA reads TGTGCCTGGAGTTCGAGTAAGAGAGGTCCTAAGAACCGAGACAGGAGAAATCAGCCCCAGCATTTT.

V usage is TRBV11-2 and J usage is TRBJ1-1; D remains ambiguous. The germline V gene encodes CDR1 SGHAT and CDR2 FQNNGV. Trimming pared 1 base from V and 11 bases from J, leaving 14 bases between. The CDR3 has 13 residues. This chain's CDR3 is CASSLGSIGEAFF. CDR3 sequence (DNA): TGTGCCAGCAGCTTAGGATCAATTGGTGAGGCTTTCTTT.

The chain recombines TRBV19 with TRBJ1-5, with 9 bases that match TRBD1. The trim removed 3 bases at V and 7 bases at J, leaving 4 bases unmatched. Germline V CDR1 and CDR2: LNHDA, SQIVND (reference sequence). The CDR3 consists of 14 residues. The chain's CDR3 is CASSMGQGWQPQHF. The CDR3 DNA follows: TGTGCCAGTAGTATGGGACAGGGCTGGCAGCCCCAGCATTTT.

CDR3 sequence: CASRWTRGTGELFF. The CDR3 DNA reads as TGTGCCAGTCGTTGGACAAGGGGAACCGGGGAGCTGTTTTTT. The chain carries TRBV19 and TRBJ2-2; maybe TRBD1 (5 bases). Germline V gene lookup returns CDR1 LNHDA and CDR2 SQIVND (reference sequence). This CDR3 region has 14 residues. Trimming shortened V by 8 bases and J by 5 bases, and 15 bases separated the two germline ends.

The chain is built from TRBV28 and TRBJ1-1, with D uncertain. This CDR3 spans 14 amino acids. Germline CDR1 MDHEN, CDR2 SYDVKM. The germline V and J ends were trimmed by 6 bases and 0 bases, with 11 bases remaining between them. The CDR3 region has the DNA TGTGCCAGCAGACCCCGGCCCTTGAACACTGAAGCTTTCTTT. It yields the protein CASRPRPLNTEAFF.

This CDR3 is CASSNRETGPQYF. Here the CDR3 DNA reads TGTGCCAGCAGTAACCGAGAGACAGGCCCCCAGTACTTC. The V call is TRBV6-1, the J call TRBJ2-7, with TRBD1 as a possible D gene (6 bases). The germline gives CDR1 MNHNS, CDR2 SASEGT. The CDR3 sequence is 13 residues long. V was cut by 5 bases and J by 10 bases, with 18 bases left in between.

The chain employs TRBV10-2 and TRBJ1-4, with 8 bases lining up with TRBD1. V shed 6 bases and J 8 bases; nucleotides not matched to a gene: 5. The germline V gene has CDR1 WSHSY and CDR2 SAAADI. This CDR3 is built from 13 residues. CDR3 residues: CASRLQGEEKLFF. The CDR3 region has the DNA TGCGCCAGCAGGTTACAGGGGGAGGAAAAACTGTTTTTT.

The chain employs TRBV7-2 and TRBJ2-7; D is undetermined. Germline V gene lookup returns CDR1 SGHTA and CDR2 FQGNSA. The length of the CDR3 is 16 residues. Trimming took off 4 bases at V and 5 bases at J, with 21 bases between the two ends. The CDR3 loop reads CASSSNPFLPWNEQYF. The DNA of the CDR3 is TGTGCCAGCAGCTCCAACCCTTTCCTTCCCTGGAACGAGCAGTACTTC.

The chain joins TRBV5-1 to TRBJ1-3; 9 bases line up with TRBD1. Trimming cost V 3 bases and J 0 bases; bases outside gene matches: 1. This CDR3 has 15 amino acids. The germline V gene encodes CDR1 SGHRS and CDR2 YFSETQ. The CDR3 here is CASSSDRGSGNTIYF. CDR3 bases: TGCGCCAGCAGCTCGGACAGGGGCTCTGGAAACACCATATATTTT.

The J gene is TRBJ2-7, the V gene TRBV7-6, with D tentatively TRBD1 or TRBD2 (6 bases each). This CDR3 is 13 amino acids long. Trimming left V 5 bases short and J 3 bases short, with 11 bases between. From germline, CDR1 is SGHVS and CDR2 FNYEAQ. The CDR3 DNA reads as TGTGCCAGCAGCGCGGGACAAGACTACGAGCAGTACTTC. Amino acids: CASSAGQDYEQYF.

In nucleotides, the CDR3 is TGTGCCAGCAGCCAAATTAACCACGAGCAGTACTTC. This sequence encodes CASSQINHEQYF. J is TRBJ2-7 and V is TRBV14; no reliable D call. The germline V gene encodes CDR1 SGHDN and CDR2 FVKESK. Trimming cost V 2 bases and J 5 bases, with 7 bases left between them. CDR3 length: 12 amino acids.

V is TRBV13 and J is TRBJ2-7, with a tentative D call TRBD2 (6 bases). Germline V gene sequence: CDR1 PRHDT, CDR2 FYEKMQ (reference sequence). V was clipped by 4 bases and J by 4 bases, with 14 bases between them. The CDR3 is made up of 14 amino acids. CDR3 bases: TGTGCCAGCAGCTCGACGGGAGAGGATTACGAGCAGTACTTC. Amino acid sequence: CASSSTGEDYEQYF.

The chain carries TRBV5-1 and TRBJ2-7, with TRBD1 matching 7 bases. V shed 4 bases and J 5 bases; nucleotides not matched to a gene: 3. Germline CDR1 and CDR2: SGHRS and YFSETQ. The CDR3 consists of 12 residues. Written as DNA, the CDR3 is TGCGCCAGCAGCGTGACAGGGCACGAGCAGTACTTC. It encodes CASSVTGHEQYF.

The chain combines TRBV6-5 with TRBJ1-5; no reliable D call. Germline CDR1 MNHEY, CDR2 SVGAGI. CDR3 length: 13 amino acids. V lost 5 bases to trimming and J lost 4 bases, with 9 bases between them. The CDR3 sequence is CASSEDGNQPQHF. The CDR3 nucleotides read TGTGCCAGCAGTGAAGACGGGAATCAGCCCCAGCATTTT.

V and J are TRBV6-5 and TRBJ2-7, with a possible D match to TRBD1 (5 bases). This CDR3 is 14 amino acids long. Trimming stripped 2 bases from V and 4 bases from J, with 12 bases between. The germline V gene has CDR1 MNHEY and CDR2 SVGAGI. This CDR3 is CASSYESQGYEQYF. The CDR3, as DNA: TGTGCCAGCAGTTACGAATCTCAGGGATACGAGCAGTACTTC.

The rearrangement uses TRBV5-1 and TRBJ1-2; D ambiguous. The V and J ends lost 4 bases and 7 bases respectively, with 14 bases between them. Germline V CDR1 and CDR2: SGHRS, YFSETQ. The CDR3 sequence is 13 residues long. The CDR3 DNA is TGCGCCAGCAGCCCCGGGGTTGGGGTTGGCTACACCTTC. Protein product: CASSPGVGVGYTF.

This clone occurred a few times. The CDR3 region is CASSPGEGRDNEQFF. The CDR3, as DNA: TGTGCCAGCAGCCCAGGGGAGGGACGGGACAATGAGCAGTTCTTC. The chain recombines TRBV27 with TRBJ2-1, with a possible D match to TRBD2 (7 bases). Deletions cut 6 bases from V and 5 bases from J, with 17 bases between. There are 15 residues in the CDR3. Germline V gives CDR1 MNHEY, CDR2 SMNVEV (reference sequence).

This chain connects TRBV6-6 to TRBJ2-1; tentatively, D is TRBD2 (5 bases). The V gene's germline CDR1 is MNHNY and CDR2 SVGAGI (reference sequence). The germline V and J ends were trimmed by 7 bases and 6 bases, with 16 bases remaining between them. The CDR3 has 14 amino acids. CDR3 in amino acids: CASKDQRSFNEQFF. CDR3 sequence (DNA): TGTGCCAGCAAGGACCAGCGGAGCTTCAATGAGCAGTTCTTC.

V usage is TRBV2 and J usage is TRBJ2-7; D may be TRBD1 (6 bases). V was shortened by 3 bases and J by 4 bases, with 16 bases between the two germline ends. This CDR3 comprises 15 residues. CDR1 and CDR2 (germline): SNHLY, FYNNEI. CDR3 region: CASSEHRDLVYEQYF. CDR3 nucleotide sequence: TGTGCCAGCAGTGAGCACAGGGATTTGGTGTACGAGCAGTACTTC.

The chain uses TRBV7-9 and TRBJ2-5; D unclear. The CDR3 has 14 residues. V was clipped by 4 bases and J by 2 bases, with 11 bases between them. Germline V gene lookup returns CDR1 SEHNR and CDR2 FQNEAQ (reference sequence). The CDR3 sequence is CASSYPGPQETQYF. The CDR3 DNA reads TGTGCCAGCAGCTACCCCGGGCCACAAGAGACCCAGTACTTC.

This chain links TRBV6-5 with TRBJ1-2, with D possibly TRBD1 on 5 matching bases. The V gene lost 2 bases and the J gene lost 2 bases, with 9 bases spanning the gap. CDR3 length: 14 residues. CDR1 is MNHEY and CDR2 is SVGAGI in the germline V gene. Here the CDR3 DNA reads TGTGCCAGCAGTTACATCCAGGGCAACTATGGCTACACCTTC. Amino acids: CASSYIQGNYGYTF.